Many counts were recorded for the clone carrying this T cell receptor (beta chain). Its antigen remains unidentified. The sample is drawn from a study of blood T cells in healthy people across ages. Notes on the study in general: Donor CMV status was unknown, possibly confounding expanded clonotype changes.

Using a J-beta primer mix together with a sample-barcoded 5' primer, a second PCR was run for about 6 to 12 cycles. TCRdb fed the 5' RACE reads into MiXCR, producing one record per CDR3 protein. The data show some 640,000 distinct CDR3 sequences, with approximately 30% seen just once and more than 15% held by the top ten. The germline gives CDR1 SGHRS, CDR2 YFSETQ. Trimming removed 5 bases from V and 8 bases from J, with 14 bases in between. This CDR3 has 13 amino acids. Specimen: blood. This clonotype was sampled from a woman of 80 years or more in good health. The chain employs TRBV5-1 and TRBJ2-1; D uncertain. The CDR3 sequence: CASSSPVGYEQFF. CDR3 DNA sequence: TGCGCCAGCAGTTCCCCGGTGGGGTATGAGCAGTTCTTC.